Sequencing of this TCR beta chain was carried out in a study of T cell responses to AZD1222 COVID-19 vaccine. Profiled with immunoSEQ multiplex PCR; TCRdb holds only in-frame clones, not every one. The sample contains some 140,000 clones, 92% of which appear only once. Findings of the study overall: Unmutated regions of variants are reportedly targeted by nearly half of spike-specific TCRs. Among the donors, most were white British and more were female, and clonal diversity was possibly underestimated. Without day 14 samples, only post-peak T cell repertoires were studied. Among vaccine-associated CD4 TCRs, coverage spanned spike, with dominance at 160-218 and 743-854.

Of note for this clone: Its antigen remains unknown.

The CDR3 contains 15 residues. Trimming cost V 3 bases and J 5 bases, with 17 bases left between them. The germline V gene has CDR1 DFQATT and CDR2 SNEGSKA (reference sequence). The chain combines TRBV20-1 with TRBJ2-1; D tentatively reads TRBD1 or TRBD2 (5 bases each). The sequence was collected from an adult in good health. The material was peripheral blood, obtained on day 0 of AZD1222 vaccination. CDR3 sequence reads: CSASIASWGNNEQFF. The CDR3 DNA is TGCAGTGCTAGTATCGCTAGCTGGGGGAACAATGAGCAGTTCTTC.